This T cell receptor (beta chain) was retrieved from a study of T cells in Graves' hyperthyroidism and ophthalmopathy. Study-wide points: Among clonotypes expanded in thyroid above 0.001, most were also found in blood.

As concerns this clonotype: Its antigen is not identified.

Clinical symptoms, serum thyroxine, TRAb, thyroid ultrasound and orbital computed tomography established diagnosis. Fresh peripheral blood, around 9.5 ml, yielded the PBMCs. Using RNA transcripts as the source, TCR beta CDR3 regions were amplified. TCR CDR3 regions were first amplified by RT-PCR with HTBI primers. MiXCR, applied by TCRdb to the multiplex PCR reads, yields one record per CDR3 protein. The repertoire has some 800,000 distinct CDR3 sequences, about 38% of them found once; the top ten carry approximately 8.7%. CDR3 length: 16 residues. V trimming: 4 bases; J trimming: 4 bases; junction bases outside the gene matches: 13. The germline CDR1 and CDR2 sequences are SGHNT and YYREEE (reference sequence).

This sequence was found in a man between 18 and 35 years old with Graves' hyperthyroidism. The sequenced sample consisted of blood. The chain joins TRBV5-4 to TRBJ1-2, with 7 positions matching TRBD1. The CDR3 DNA is TGTGCCAGCAGCCCTACTGGGGGGGACAGCGTCTATGGCTACACCTTC. It yields the protein CASSPTGGDSVYGYTF.